One sample yielded the 27 T cell receptor beta chains listed below, sequenced in a study of blood T cell repertoires in COVID-19. The assay was immunoSEQ multiplex PCR, and TCRdb's table has in-frame clones only and misses some. The data contain around 81,000 clones, 70% to 90% of them singletons. Sample: peripheral blood. The origin of the receptors is a man between 65 and 79 years old with acute or convalescent COVID-19.

Only a few counts were recorded for this clone. The chain combines TRBV6-2 or TRBV6-3 with TRBJ2-7, with D perhaps matching TRBD1 (6 bases). Trimming took off 1 base at V and 1 base at J, with 14 bases between the two ends. Germline CDR1 is MNHEY and CDR2 is SVGEGT. CDR3 length: 16 residues. For the CDR3, the DNA is TGTGCCAGCAGTTACTACCTGGGGGCGAAGTCCTACGAGCAGTACTTC. Translated: CASSYYLGAKSYEQYF.

The V and J genes are TRBV4-3 and TRBJ2-7, with 8 bases fitting TRBD1. The V segment lost 0 bases and the J segment 7 bases; nucleotides outside the gene matches: 8. The CDR3 has 15 amino acids. Germline lookup yields CDR1 LGHNA and CDR2 YSLEER. The DNA for the CDR3 is TGCGCCAGCAGCCAAGATGCCAGGGGGCTGGGAGAGCAGTACTTC. As protein: CASSQDARGLGEQYF.

This clone came up a few times. The chain uses TRBV7-8 and TRBJ2-5; 12 bases map to TRBD1. The CDR3 has 16 amino acids. After removal of 3 bases from V and 4 bases from J, the junction contained 6 bases not matched to a gene. Per the germline V gene, CDR1 is SGHVS and CDR2 is FQNEAQ. CDR3 DNA sequence: TGTGCCAGCAGCTTTGGGACAGGGGGCTCTGGAGAGACCCAGTACTTC. Translating it yields CASSFGTGGSGETQYF.

The chain combines TRBV19 with TRBJ1-4; 7 bases are a match to TRBD1. Germline V gives CDR1 LNHDA, CDR2 SQIVND (reference sequence). Losses at the gene ends were 6 bases for V and 7 bases for J; bases not matched to a gene: 11. This CDR3 has 15 amino acids. The CDR3 here is CASSTNRDRGEKLFF. CDR3 nucleotide sequence: TGTGCCAGTAGCACAAACAGGGACAGAGGTGAAAAACTGTTTTTT. Combining the CDR3 with reference TRBV19 and TRBJ1-4 gives the whole variable domain DGGITQSPKYLFRKEGQNVTLSCEQNLNHDAMYWYRQDPGQGLRLIYYSQIVNDFQKGDIAEGYSVSREKKESFPLTVTSAQKNPTAFYLCASSTNRDRGEKLFFGSGTQLSVL.

This clone was seen once. This chain links TRBV3-1 (or the pseudogene TRBV3-2) with TRBJ2-1, with 7 bases matching TRBD2. The ends lost 2 bases at V and 8 bases at J; junction bases unmatched: 0. The CDR3 contains 12 residues. Germline lookup yields CDR1 LGHDT and CDR2 YNNKEL (reference sequence). Written as DNA, the CDR3 is TGTGCCAGCAGCCAAACTAGCGATGAGCAGTTCTTC. Translated, it gives CASSQTSDEQFF.

This clone came up once. The J gene is TRBJ2-2, the V gene TRBV6-5; TRBD1 matches at 9 bases. The CDR3 length is 14 residues. V shed 8 bases and J 3 bases; nucleotides not matched to a gene: 4. Germline V lookup: CDR1 MNHEY, CDR2 SVGAGI. The CDR3 nucleotides are TGTGCCAGCCGGGACAGGGTCTACACCGGGGAGCTGTTTTTT. Protein product: CASRDRVYTGELFF.

V and J are TRBV28 and TRBJ1-5; D is perhaps TRBD1 (5 bases). Germline CDR1 MDHEN, CDR2 SYDVKM. The CDR3 has 17 amino acids. Trimming pared 6 bases from V and 2 bases from J, leaving 20 bases between. The CDR3 DNA follows: TGTGCCAGCAGAGCTAGGAGGGGCAGGGACCGCAATCAGCCCCAGCATTTT. Residues: CASRARRGRDRNQPQHF.

This chain joins TRBV7-2 and TRBJ1-2, with no clear D. Germline CDR1 is SGHTA and CDR2 is FQGNSA. The V end was cut by 5 bases, the J end by 7 bases, with 11 bases between. The CDR3 consists of 12 residues. This CDR3 is CASSRPGGGYTF. CDR3 in DNA: TGTGCCAGCAGCCGTCCGGGTGGTGGCTACACCTTC.

The chain couples TRBV5-1 to TRBJ1-4, with D possibly being TRBD1 (5 bases). The V and J ends lost 1 base and 14 bases respectively, with 21 bases between them. CDR3 length: 15 residues. CDR1 is SGHRS, CDR2 YFSETQ, per germline. The CDR3 DNA reads TGCGCCAGCAGCTTGTGGCAGGGACTTAAAGCTGAGCTGTTTTTT. It specifies CASSLWQGLKAELFF.

The rearrangement uses TRBV6-6 and TRBJ1-3; no clear D. The CDR3 spans 18 residues. Germline lookup yields CDR1 MNHNY and CDR2 SVGAGI (reference sequence). V was cut by 5 bases and J by 0 bases, with 20 bases left in between. Here the CDR3 DNA reads TGTGCCAGCAGTCAGTTCCGTCCGGGAAGTCTCTCTGGAAACACCATATATTTT. Translated, it gives CASSQFRPGSLSGNTIYF.

This chain joins TRBV7-8 and TRBJ1-1, with unresolved D. V lost 5 bases, J lost 0 bases, and 22 bases lay in between. CDR1 is SGHVS and CDR2 is FQNEAQ in the germline V gene. The CDR3 sequence is 18 residues long. CDR3 sequence: CASSRGRVGLELNTEAFF. CDR3 sequence (DNA): TGTGCCAGCAGCCGAGGGCGGGTGGGGTTGGAGTTGAACACTGAAGCTTTCTTT. The complete variable domain, with remaining parts taken from reference TRBV7-8 and TRBJ1-1, reads GAGVSQSPRYKVAKRGQDVALRCDPISGHVSLFWYQQALGQGPEFLTYFQNEAQLDKSGLPSDRFFAERPEGSVSTLKIQRTQQEDSAVYLCASSRGRVGLELNTEAFFGQGTRLTVV.

CDR3 nucleotides: TGCGCCAGCAGGGCAGACGGAGCGACCTATGGCTACACCTTC. Translation gives CASRADGATYGYTF. V usage is TRBV5-1 and J usage is TRBJ1-2; D unclear. The CDR3 runs to 14 residues. CDR1 is SGHRS and CDR2 is YFSETQ in the germline V gene. V lost 5 bases and J 4 bases, leaving 15 bases between the germline ends.

This chain joins TRBV11-1 and TRBJ1-6; TRBD1 aligns across 11 bases. J was trimmed by 9 bases and V by 4 bases; bases with no gene match: 5. Germline V gene lookup returns CDR1 SGHAT and CDR2 FQDESV (reference sequence). The CDR3 length is 15 residues. The CDR3: CASSSSGTGGSPLHF. For the CDR3, the DNA is TGTGCCAGCAGCTCATCCGGGACAGGGGGTTCACCCCTCCACTTT. The full variable domain, its missing parts supplied by reference TRBV11-1 and TRBJ1-6, is EAEVAQSPRYKITEKSQAVAFWCDPISGHATLYWYRQILGQGPELLVQFQDESVVDDSQLPKDRFSAERLKGVDSTLKIQPAELGDSAMYLCASSSSGTGGSPLHFGNGTRLTVT.

The rearrangement links TRBV3-1 (or the pseudogene TRBV3-2) to TRBJ1-5, with unresolved D. Germline V gene data show CDR1 as LGHDT and CDR2 as YNNKEL (reference sequence). CDR3 length: 12 amino acids. The V end was cut by 1 base, the J end by 9 bases, with 7 bases between. Here the CDR3 DNA reads TGTGCCAGCAGCCAAGGGGAGGGGCCCCAGCATTTT. Encoded protein: CASSQGEGPQHF.

This sequence joins TRBV19 and TRBJ1-5; no firm D call. This CDR3 contains 15 residues. The germline gives CDR1 LNHDA, CDR2 SQIVND (reference sequence). Trimming took 7 bases from V and 2 from J, leaving 15 bases between them. DNA of the CDR3: TGTGCCAGTAACTGGAGAATTGATCGCAATCAGCCCCAGCATTTT. Its protein product is CASNWRIDRNQPQHF.

The genes are TRBV6-1 and TRBJ2-7; possible D gene TRBD1, 6 bases. CDR3 length: 12 amino acids. Trimming stripped 0 bases from V and 10 bases from J, with 10 bases between. Germline-derived CDR1 and CDR2 are MNHNS and SASEGT. The CDR3, as DNA: TGTGCCAGCAGTGAAGCCAGGGGACGCCAGTACTTC. Encoded protein: CASSEARGRQYF.

The chain employs TRBV11-2 and TRBJ2-5, with TRBD2 as a possible D gene (6 bases). This CDR3 is 16 amino acids long. V dropped 1 base and J dropped 2 bases, with 14 bases sitting between them. Germline V gene lookup returns CDR1 SGHAT and CDR2 FQNNGV. The CDR3 spells CASSLARTTRQETQYF. The CDR3 DNA sequence: TGTGCCAGCAGCTTAGCAAGGACTACTAGGCAAGAGACCCAGTACTTC.

The chain couples TRBV7-2 to TRBJ2-5; no clear D. The CDR3 contains 13 residues. Trimming removed 6 bases from V and 4 bases from J, with 12 bases in between. Germline V gene sequence: CDR1 SGHTA, CDR2 FQGNSA. The DNA for the CDR3 is TGTGCCAGCAGTTCGACTCCGATAGAGACCCAGTACTTC. Protein product: CASSSTPIETQYF. Filled out from reference TRBV7-2 and TRBJ2-5, the complete variable domain reads GAGVSQSPSNKVTEKGKDVELRCDPISGHTALYWYRQSLGQGLEFLIYFQGNSAPDKSGLPSDRFSAERTGGSVSTLTIQRTQQEDSAVYLCASSSTPIETQYFGPGTRLLVL.

The J gene is TRBJ1-2, the V gene TRBV5-6, with 11 bases fitting TRBD1. J lost 5 bases, V lost 4 bases, and 10 bases had no gene match. The V gene's germline CDR1 is SGHDT and CDR2 YYEEEE. The CDR3 contains 16 residues. The CDR3 loop is CASSPFPGQGGYGYTF. For the CDR3, the DNA is TGTGCCAGCAGCCCTTTTCCGGGACAGGGGGGATATGGCTACACCTTC.

The chain couples TRBV6-5 to TRBJ1-6, with TRBD1 as a possible D gene (6 bases). Germline V CDR1 and CDR2: MNHEY, SVGAGI. The V end lost 4 bases, the J end lost 7 bases, and 14 bases lay between the germline ends. This CDR3 contains 15 residues. The CDR3 sequence: CASSFLKGVNSPLHF. The DNA of the CDR3 is TGTGCCAGCAGTTTCCTTAAGGGGGTAAATTCACCCCTCCACTTT.

This clone has a single count. The gene calls are TRBV2 and TRBJ2-7; D call uncertain. Germline V CDR1 and CDR2: SNHLY, FYNNEI. Trimming left V 6 bases short and J 1 base short, with 13 bases between. This CDR3 spans 14 amino acids. Here the CDR3 DNA reads TGTGCCAGCAGCCCAACGCTAGGATCCTACGAGCAGTACTTC. Translated, it gives CASSPTLGSYEQYF. The variable domain in full, completed from reference TRBV2 and TRBJ2-7, reads EPEVTQTPSHQVTQMGQEVILRCVPISNHLYFYWYRQILGQKVEFLVSFYNNEISEKSEIFDDQFSVERPDGSNFTLKIRSTKLEDSAMYFCASSPTLGSYEQYFGPGTRLTVT.

The J gene is TRBJ1-3, the V gene TRBV28, with TRBD1 matching 7 bases. The germline gives CDR1 MDHEN, CDR2 SYDVKM. The V segment lost 5 bases and the J segment 2 bases; nucleotides outside the gene matches: 6. The length of the CDR3 is 15 residues. The chain's CDR3 is CASSEGQWAGNTIYF. The CDR3 DNA is TGTGCCAGCAGTGAGGGACAGTGGGCTGGAAACACCATATATTTT.

DNA for the CDR3: TGTGCCAGCAGCCCCATGTTCGGGGGGACCCAGTACTTC. It translates to CASSPMFGGTQYF. This chain joins TRBV9 and TRBJ2-5, with D possibly matching TRBD2 (6 bases). This CDR3 has 13 residues. Germline lookup yields CDR1 SGDLS and CDR2 YYNGEE. V was clipped by 4 bases and J by 7 bases, with 14 bases between them.

The chain couples TRBV5-4 to TRBJ2-7; D unresolved. The length of the CDR3 is 13 residues. Trimming left V 4 bases short and J 2 bases short, with 10 bases between. Germline V CDR1 and CDR2: SGHNT, YYREEE (reference sequence). The CDR3 is CASSTWPPYEQYF. The CDR3, as DNA: TGTGCCAGCAGCACCTGGCCCCCCTACGAGCAGTACTTC.

This chain connects TRBV5-1 to TRBJ2-3; unclear D gene. Germline V gene sequence: CDR1 SGHRS, CDR2 YFSETQ. V dropped 0 bases and J dropped 0 bases, with 14 bases sitting between them. CDR3 size: 17 residues. CDR3 loop: CASSLVPRHPSTDTQYF. The CDR3 coding sequence is TGCGCCAGCAGCTTGGTTCCCAGACATCCTAGCACAGATACGCAGTATTTT.

The J gene is TRBJ2-7, the V gene TRBV5-1; possible D gene TRBD2, 6 bases. V lost 4 bases, J lost 0 bases, and 14 bases lay in between. The length of the CDR3 is 15 residues. Germline CDR1 SGHRS, CDR2 YFSETQ. CDR3 nucleotide sequence: TGCGCCAGCAGCCTCTCGGGACTCAGCTCCTACGAGCAGTACTTC. It is translated as CASSLSGLSSYEQYF.

The chain employs TRBV10-3 and TRBJ2-1, with a possible D match to TRBD1 (6 bases). Germline V gene lookup returns CDR1 ENHRY and CDR2 SYGVKD. Trimming cost V 4 bases and J 0 bases, with 16 bases left between them. This CDR3 has 17 amino acids. The CDR3 here is CAISVENRASSYNEQFF. CDR3 DNA: TGTGCCATCAGTGTAGAAAACAGGGCGAGCTCCTACAATGAGCAGTTCTTC.